This TCR beta chain was captured in a study of blood T cell repertoires in COVID-19. For the study at large: Donors in the United States, Italy and Spain gave samples during acute or convalescent COVID-19.

Authors' methods: Researchers report that nucleated cell counts were estimated from reference gene primer amplification. Sequencing used immunoSEQ multiplex PCR; TCRdb keeps in-frame clones, though not all of them. That table gives V, J and clone size, and the DNA gave D and trimming. The sample yields around 55,000 clones, 90% seen once. The V gene end was trimmed by 4 bases and the J gene end by 9 bases; junction bases not matched to a gene: 10. Germline CDR1 LGHNA, CDR2 YNFKEQ. The CDR3 has 17 residues. The sample comprised peripheral blood. The receptor comes from a man aged 35-49 years with acute or convalescent COVID-19. The chain employs TRBV4-2 and TRBJ2-1; 15 bases line up with TRBD2. CDR3 sequence: CASSPGLAGGLVGEQFF. The CDR3 DNA sequence: TGTGCCAGCAGCCCCGGACTAGCGGGAGGGTTGGTAGGTGAGCAGTTCTTC.